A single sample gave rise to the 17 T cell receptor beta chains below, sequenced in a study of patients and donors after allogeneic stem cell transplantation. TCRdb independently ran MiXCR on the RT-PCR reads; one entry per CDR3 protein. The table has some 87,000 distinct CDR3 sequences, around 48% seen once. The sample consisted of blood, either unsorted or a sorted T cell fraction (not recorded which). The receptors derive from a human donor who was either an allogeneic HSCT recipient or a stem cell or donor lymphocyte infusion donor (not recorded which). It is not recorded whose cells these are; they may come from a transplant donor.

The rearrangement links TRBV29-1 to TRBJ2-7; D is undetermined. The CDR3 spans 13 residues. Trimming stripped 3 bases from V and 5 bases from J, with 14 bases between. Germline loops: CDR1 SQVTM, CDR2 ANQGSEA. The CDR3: CSVEASSLNEQYF. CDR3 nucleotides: TGCAGCGTTGAGGCGAGCAGTTTAAACGAGCAGTACTTC.

The CDR3 region is CASSLGLGPTGEQFF. In nucleotides, the CDR3 is TGTGCCAGCAGCTTAGGACTAGGTCCGACGGGGGAGCAGTTCTTC. This sequence joins TRBV5-8 and TRBJ2-1, with 7 positions matching TRBD2. The J segment lost 10 bases and the V segment lost 2 bases, leaving 12 bases of the junction unmatched. The CDR3 has 15 amino acids. Germline V gives CDR1 SGHTS, CDR2 YDEGEE.

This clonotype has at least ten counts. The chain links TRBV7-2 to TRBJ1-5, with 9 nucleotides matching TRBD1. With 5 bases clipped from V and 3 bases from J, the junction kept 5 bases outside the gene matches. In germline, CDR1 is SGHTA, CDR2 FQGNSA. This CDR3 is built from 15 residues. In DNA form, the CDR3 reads TGTGCCAGCAGCCTTGGACAGGGGTCCAATCAGCCCCAGCATTTT. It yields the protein CASSLGQGSNQPQHF.

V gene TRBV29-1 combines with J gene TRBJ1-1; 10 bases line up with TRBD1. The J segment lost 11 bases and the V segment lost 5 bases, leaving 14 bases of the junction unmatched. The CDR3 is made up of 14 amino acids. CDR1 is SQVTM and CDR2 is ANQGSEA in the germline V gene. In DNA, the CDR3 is TGCAGCGTTCACCTTGCCGACAGGGGGCGTGAGGCTTTCTTT. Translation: CSVHLADRGREAFF.

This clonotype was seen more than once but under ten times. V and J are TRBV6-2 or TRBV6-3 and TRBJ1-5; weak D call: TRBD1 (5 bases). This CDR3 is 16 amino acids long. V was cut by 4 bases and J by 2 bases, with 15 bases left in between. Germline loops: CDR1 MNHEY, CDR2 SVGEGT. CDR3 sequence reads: CASSSETGVRNQPQHF. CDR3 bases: TGTGCCAGCAGTTCAGAAACAGGAGTCCGCAATCAGCCCCAGCATTTT.

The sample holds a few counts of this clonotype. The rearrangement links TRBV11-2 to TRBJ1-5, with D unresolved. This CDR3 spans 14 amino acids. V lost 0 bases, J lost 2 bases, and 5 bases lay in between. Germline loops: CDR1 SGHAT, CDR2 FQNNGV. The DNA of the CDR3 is TGTGCCAGCAGCTTAGATCAGGGCAATCAGCCCCAGCATTTT. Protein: CASSLDQGNQPQHF. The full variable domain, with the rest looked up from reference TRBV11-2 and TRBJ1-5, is EAGVAQSPRYKIIEKRQSVAFWCNPISGHATLYWYQQILGQGPKLLIQFQNNGVVDDSQLPKDRFSAERLKGVDSTLKIQPAKLEDSAVYLCASSLDQGNQPQHFGDGTRLSIL.

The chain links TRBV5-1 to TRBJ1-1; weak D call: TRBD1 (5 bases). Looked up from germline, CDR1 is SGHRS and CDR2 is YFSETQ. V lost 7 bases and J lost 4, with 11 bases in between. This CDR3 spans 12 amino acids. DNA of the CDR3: TGCGCCAGCGGGGGGATCGGCACTGAAGCTTTCTTT. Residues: CASGGIGTEAFF.

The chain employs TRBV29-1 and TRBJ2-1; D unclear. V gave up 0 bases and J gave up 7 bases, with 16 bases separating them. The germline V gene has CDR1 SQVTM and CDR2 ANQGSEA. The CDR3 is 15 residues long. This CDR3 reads CSVEDWTVSRNEQFF. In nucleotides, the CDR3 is TGCAGCGTTGAAGATTGGACGGTTAGCCGTAATGAGCAGTTCTTC.

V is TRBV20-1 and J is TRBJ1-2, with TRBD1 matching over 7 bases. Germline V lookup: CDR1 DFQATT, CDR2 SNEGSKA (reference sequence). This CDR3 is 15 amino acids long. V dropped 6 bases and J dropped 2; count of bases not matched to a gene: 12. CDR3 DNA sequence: TGCAGTGCCCCCGAGGCCAGGGGGGCCAACTATGGCTACACCTTC. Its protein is CSAPEARGANYGYTF.

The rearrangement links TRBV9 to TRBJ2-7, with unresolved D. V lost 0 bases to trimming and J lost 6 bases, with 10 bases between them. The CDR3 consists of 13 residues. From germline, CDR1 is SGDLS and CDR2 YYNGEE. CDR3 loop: CASSVEGRTEQYF. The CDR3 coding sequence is TGTGCCAGCAGCGTAGAGGGTAGAACCGAGCAGTACTTC.

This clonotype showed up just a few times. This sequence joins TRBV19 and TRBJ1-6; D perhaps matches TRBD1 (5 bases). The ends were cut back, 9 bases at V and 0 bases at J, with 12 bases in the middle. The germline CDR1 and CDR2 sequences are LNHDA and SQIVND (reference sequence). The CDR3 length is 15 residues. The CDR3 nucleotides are TGTGCCAGCACAAGGGGCTTCTCCTATAATTCACCCCTCCACTTT. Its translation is CASTRGFSYNSPLHF.

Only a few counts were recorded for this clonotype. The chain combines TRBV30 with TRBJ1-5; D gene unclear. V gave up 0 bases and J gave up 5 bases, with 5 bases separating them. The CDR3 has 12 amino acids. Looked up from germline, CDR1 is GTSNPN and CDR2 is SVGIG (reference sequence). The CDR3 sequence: CAWSVGDQPQHF. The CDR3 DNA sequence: TGTGCCTGGAGTGTGGGAGATCAGCCCCAGCATTTT.

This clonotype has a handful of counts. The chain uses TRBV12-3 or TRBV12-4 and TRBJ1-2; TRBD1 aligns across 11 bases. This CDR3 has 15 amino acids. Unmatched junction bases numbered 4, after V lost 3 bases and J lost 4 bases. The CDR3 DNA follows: TGTGCCAGCAGTTTGGACAGGGGGCCATTCTATGGCTACACCTTC. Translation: CASSLDRGPFYGYTF.

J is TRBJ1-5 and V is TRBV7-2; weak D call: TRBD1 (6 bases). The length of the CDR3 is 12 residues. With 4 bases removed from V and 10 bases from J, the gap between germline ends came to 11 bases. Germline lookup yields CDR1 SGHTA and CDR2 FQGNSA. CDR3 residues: CASSYTDRPQHF. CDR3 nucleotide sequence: TGTGCCAGCAGCTACACGGACAGACCCCAGCATTTT. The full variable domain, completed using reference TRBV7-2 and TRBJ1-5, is GAGVSQSPSNKVTEKGKDVELRCDPISGHTALYWYRQSLGQGLEFLIYFQGNSAPDKSGLPSDRFSAERTGGSVSTLTIQRTQQEDSAVYLCASSYTDRPQHFGDGTRLSIL.

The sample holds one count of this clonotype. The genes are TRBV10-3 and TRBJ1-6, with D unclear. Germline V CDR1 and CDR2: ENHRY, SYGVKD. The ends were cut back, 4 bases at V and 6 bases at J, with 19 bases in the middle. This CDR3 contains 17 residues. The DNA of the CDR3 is TGTGCCATCAGTGGACATCACCCTGGCGGCAGTAATTCACCCCTCCACTTT. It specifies CAISGHHPGGSNSPLHF.

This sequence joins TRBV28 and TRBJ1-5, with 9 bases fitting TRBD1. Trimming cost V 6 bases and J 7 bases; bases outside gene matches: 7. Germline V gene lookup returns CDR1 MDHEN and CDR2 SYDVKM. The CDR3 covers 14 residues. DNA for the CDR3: TGTGCCAGCAGCCCGGGACAGGGCAGGCAGCCCCAGCATTTT. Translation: CASSPGQGRQPQHF.

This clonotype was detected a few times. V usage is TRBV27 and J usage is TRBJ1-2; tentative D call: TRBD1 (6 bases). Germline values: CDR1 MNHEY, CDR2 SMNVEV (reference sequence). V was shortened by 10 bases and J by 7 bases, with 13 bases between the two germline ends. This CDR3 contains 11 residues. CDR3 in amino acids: CATKIGGGYTF. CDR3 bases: TGTGCCACCAAGATAGGGGGTGGCTACACCTTC.